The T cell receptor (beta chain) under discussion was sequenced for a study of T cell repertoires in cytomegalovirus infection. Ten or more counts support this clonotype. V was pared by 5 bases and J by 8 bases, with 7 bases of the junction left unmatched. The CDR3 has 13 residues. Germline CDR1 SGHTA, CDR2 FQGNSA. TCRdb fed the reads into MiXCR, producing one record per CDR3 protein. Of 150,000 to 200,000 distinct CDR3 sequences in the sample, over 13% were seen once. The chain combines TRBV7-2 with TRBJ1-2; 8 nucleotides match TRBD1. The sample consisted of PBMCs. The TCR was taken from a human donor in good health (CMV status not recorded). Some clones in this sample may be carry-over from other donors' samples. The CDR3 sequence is CASSRDRGNGYTF. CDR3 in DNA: TGTGCCAGCAGCCGAGACAGGGGTAACGGCTACACCTTC. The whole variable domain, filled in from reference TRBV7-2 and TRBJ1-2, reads GAGVSQSPSNKVTEKGKDVELRCDPISGHTALYWYRQSLGQGLEFLIYFQGNSAPDKSGLPSDRFSAERTGGSVSTLTIQRTQQEDSAVYLCASSRDRGNGYTFGSGTRLTVV.